This TCR beta chain is from a study of CD8 T cells in Susac syndrome. Study findings and constraints: As the study acknowledged, the number of individuals who were part of its TCR sequencing and HLA analysis was relatively small.

It was with random hexamers that roughly 0.45 to 1 ug RNA was reverse transcribed. With immunoSEQ multiplex PCR, TCR beta CDR3 was amplified across 54 Vbeta and 13 Jbeta. Via MiXCR, TCRdb re-called the immunoSEQ multiplex PCR reads, giving one row per CDR3 protein. The sample records under 200,000 distinct CDR3 sequences, 90% to 95% being singletons. CDR3 length equals 13 residues. CDR1 is SGHDN and CDR2 is FVKESK in the germline V gene. V shed 5 bases, J shed 15 bases, and the junction held 10 bases outside the gene matches. Comments on this clonotype: What it recognizes is unknown.

High-throughput TCR beta sequencing covered peripheral CD8+ and CD4+ T cells. Negative isolation yielded the CD8+ and CD4+ T cells, while FACS enriched the TEMRA cells. V gene TRBV14 combines with J gene TRBJ2-1; TRBD2 matches at 10 bases. Input material: CD4+ T cells from PBMCs. The clonotype was recovered from a human donor in good health. The CDR3: CASSSFERGGLFF. The CDR3 nucleotides are TGTGCCAGCAGCTCCTTCGAGCGGGGGGGACTGTTCTTC.